This record concerns one T cell receptor (beta chain) sequence. The CDR3 has 15 amino acids. V was cut by 2 bases and J by 0 bases, with 10 bases left in between. CDR1 and CDR2 from the germline V gene are SEHNR and FQNEAQ (reference sequence). This entry comes from a study of blood T cell repertoires in COVID-19. Study details: COVID-19 samples, acute and convalescent, were from the United States, Italy and Spain. Sources were T cells, B-cell-depleted T cells, or PBMCs; the material itself was cDNA or gDNA.

As handled by the study authors: By means of reference gene primer amplification, nucleated cell counts were estimated. Using immunoSEQ multiplex PCR, the repertoire was profiled, and TCRdb retains in-frame clones only, with some absent. The D gene and trimming were derived from the DNA, and the V and J assignments and clone size from that table. In the table there are over 100,000 clones, roughly 88% of which are singletons. Sample: peripheral blood. The chain links TRBV7-9 to TRBJ1-1; D may be TRBD1 (5 bases). The source of this sequence is a man aged 40-49 years with acute or convalescent COVID-19. This chain's CDR3 is CASSLSQGVNTEAFF. For the CDR3, the DNA is TGTGCCAGCAGCTTATCTCAAGGGGTGAACACTGAAGCTTTCTTT.